The 15 T cell receptor beta chains reported below all come from one sample, sequenced in a study of STAT3 mutations in large granular lymphocyte leukemia. General study points: Every T-cell large granular lymphocyte leukemia patient had at least one immunodominant TCR beta clonotype.

No antigen has been assigned to these receptors. Some clones are missing from TCRdb's copy, which holds only in-frame ones; the method was immunoSEQ multiplex PCR. The sample contains approximately 43,000 clones, approximately 78% of which appear only once. Sequenced input: PBMCs. Receptor source: a human donor with T large granular lymphocyte leukemia. Some clones in this sample may be carry-over from other donors' samples.

This clone was seen once. The rearrangement uses TRBV11-2 and TRBJ2-7, with D unclear. This CDR3 comprises 11 residues. Trimming took 0 bases from V and 6 from J, leaving 3 bases between them. Germline V lookup: CDR1 SGHAT, CDR2 FQNNGV. In nucleotides, the CDR3 is TGTGCCAGCAGCTTAGACGGCGAGCAGTACTTC. Encoded protein: CASSLDGEQYF.

The rearrangement joins TRBV28 to TRBJ1-5; 8 bases are a match to TRBD1. V dropped 2 bases and J dropped 2; count of bases not matched to a gene: 20. Germline assignment: CDR1 MDHEN and CDR2 SYDVKM. There are 21 residues in the CDR3. Here the CDR3 reads CASSLTSSSGTGGKGNQPQHF. Here the CDR3 DNA reads TGTGCCAGCAGTTTAACCTCCTCCTCGGGAACAGGGGGAAAGGGCAATCAGCCCCAGCATTTT.

V is TRBV19 and J is TRBJ1-1, with 7 nucleotides matching TRBD1. Trimming removed 6 bases from V and 4 bases from J; junction bases left unmatched: 2. The CDR3 covers 12 residues. The germline CDR1 and CDR2 sequences are LNHDA and SQIVND (reference sequence). The CDR3 DNA sequence: TGTGCCAGTAGAGGACAGGCCACTGAAGCTTTCTTT. It is translated as CASRGQATEAFF.

The chain recombines TRBV6-6 with TRBJ2-2; D may correspond to TRBD1 or TRBD2 (6 bases each). This CDR3 has 15 residues. Trimming took off 6 bases at V and 2 bases at J, with 13 bases between the two ends. Germline V gene sequence: CDR1 MNHNY, CDR2 SVGAGI (reference sequence). CDR3 protein: CASSPGGLNTGELFF. The CDR3, as DNA: TGTGCCAGCAGCCCCGGGGGCTTAAACACCGGGGAGCTGTTTTTT.

V usage is TRBV5-6 and J usage is TRBJ1-6; D gene uncertain. This CDR3 region has 17 residues. The V end was cut by 0 bases, the J end by 3 bases, with 13 bases between. Germline lookup yields CDR1 SGHDT and CDR2 YYEEEE. CDR3 sequence reads: CASSLEAEPIYNSPLHF. CDR3 bases: TGTGCCAGCAGCTTGGAGGCAGAACCAATCTATAATTCACCCCTCCACTTT.

This clone was seen a few times. CDR3 sequence (DNA): TGTGCCAGCAGCTTCGCGCAAAACTATGGCTACACCTTC. Translating it yields CASSFAQNYGYTF. The V gene is TRBV11-2, the J gene TRBJ1-2, with D hard to call. Germline V lookup: CDR1 SGHAT, CDR2 FQNNGV. The CDR3 runs to 13 residues. V shed 3 bases and J shed 2 bases, with 7 bases lying between them. Together with reference TRBV11-2 and TRBJ1-2, the CDR3 gives the full variable domain: EAGVAQSPRYKIIEKRQSVAFWCNPISGHATLYWYQQILGQGPKLLIQFQNNGVVDDSQLPKDRFSAERLKGVDSTLKIQPAKLEDSAVYLCASSFAQNYGYTFGSGTRLTVV.

The chain joins TRBV5-6 to TRBJ2-7; D possibly matches TRBD1 or TRBD2 (6 bases each). Trimming took 0 bases from V and 1 from J, leaving 14 bases between them. This CDR3 comprises 16 residues. Germline CDR1 and CDR2: SGHDT and YYEEEE. The CDR3 protein is CASSLGGGLISYEQYF. The CDR3 DNA reads as TGTGCCAGCAGCTTGGGAGGGGGACTCATTTCCTACGAGCAGTACTTC.

In this sample, this clone turned up a few times. The chain uses TRBV6-6 and TRBJ2-7; 7 bases are shared with TRBD1. CDR1 and CDR2 (germline): MNHNY, SVGAGI (reference sequence). V lost 6 bases to trimming and J lost 3 bases; unmatched junction nucleotides: 5. CDR3 size: 13 residues. CDR3 sequence (DNA): TGTGCCAGCAGAAGGGACAGACACTACGAGCAGTACTTC. Translating it yields CASRRDRHYEQYF.

For this clone: One end of the junction fails to match germline, which may point to a read error. V usage is TRBV11-1 and J usage is TRBJ2-3; 7 bases are shared with TRBD2. The CDR3 is 15 amino acids. In germline, CDR1 is SGHAT, CDR2 FQDESV (reference sequence). CDR3 DNA: TGTACCAGCAGTTTTGGGCGGGGGAGCACAGATACGCAGTATTTT. It codes for CTSSFGRGSTDTQYF.

V is TRBV6-6 and J is TRBJ1-6; TRBD1 aligns across 10 bases. CDR1 and CDR2 from the germline V gene are MNHNY and SVGAGI (reference sequence). The CDR3 is made up of 16 amino acids. Trimming at V came to 2 bases and at J to 9 bases, leaving 7 bases not matched to a gene. CDR3 region: CASSYKGQGKSSPLHF. CDR3 nucleotides: TGTGCCAGCAGTTACAAGGGACAGGGGAAGAGTTCACCCCTCCACTTT.

This clone was recorded only once. The chain carries TRBV4-3 and TRBJ1-1, with D possibly being TRBD1 (5 bases). The V gene lost 1 base and the J gene lost 7 bases, with 13 bases spanning the gap. The germline V gene has CDR1 LGHNA and CDR2 YSLEER. The CDR3 is 14 amino acids. CDR3 in DNA: TGCGCCAGCAGCCAAGTTGGGGGGTCAATTGAAGCTTTCTTT. This encodes CASSQVGGSIEAFF.

The chain combines TRBV5-1 with TRBJ2-1; D uncertain. This CDR3 is built from 16 residues. V lost 0 bases to trimming and J lost 0 bases, with 10 bases between them. Germline V lookup: CDR1 SGHRS, CDR2 YFSETQ. The DNA of the CDR3 is TGCGCCAGCAGCTTGGTTGGGTCCAGCTCCTACAATGAGCAGTTCTTC. Translating gives CASSLVGSSSYNEQFF.

This chain uses TRBV29-1 with TRBJ1-1; D is perhaps TRBD1 (5 bases). Germline CDR1 SQVTM, CDR2 ANQGSEA. V gave up 7 bases and J gave up 3 bases, with 15 bases separating them. The length of the CDR3 is 13 residues. CDR3 sequence: CSGGTSLDTEAFF. The CDR3 bases are TGCAGCGGGGGGACGTCGCTCGACACTGAAGCTTTCTTT.

This chain connects TRBV6-5 to TRBJ2-7; possibly TRBD1 for D (6 bases). Germline V CDR1 and CDR2: MNHEY, SVGAGI. V shed 4 bases and J shed 1 base, with 11 bases lying between them. This CDR3 contains 14 residues. Here the CDR3 DNA reads TGTGCCAGCAGTTCTTCCGGGACATCCTACGAGCAGTACGTC. Translation: CASSSSGTSYEQYV.

V usage is TRBV28 and J usage is TRBJ2-7, with 10 bases lining up with TRBD1. The CDR3 has 15 residues. CDR1 and CDR2 from the germline V gene are MDHEN and SYDVKM. The V gene end was trimmed by 3 bases and the J gene end by 0 bases; junction bases not matched to a gene: 2. The CDR3 nucleotides read TGTGCCAGCAGTTTCTGGACAGGGGGCTCCTACGAGCAGTACTTC. Residues: CASSFWTGGSYEQYF.